Listed below are T cell receptor beta chains from one sample, sequenced in a study of technical replicates of blood from four donors. Only in-frame clones appear in the TCRdb table, and some are missing; sequencing was by immunoSEQ multiplex PCR. The sample includes 55,000 to 80,000 clones, around 92% of them seen just once. Sequenced material: T cells isolated from PBMCs. The receptor set was obtained from a human donor in good health. The CDR3 runs from the conserved cysteine through the conserved F or W. D genes are given only for firm matches. Expanded clones are given a class, and other clones once, few, many or no size at all.

j_call cdr3_length clone_size v_call d_call cdr3_aa cdr3_nt
TRBJ2-4 19 few TRBV18 TRBD1 CASSDYGTGKFLAKNIQYF TGTGCCAGCTCAGATTACGGGACAGGGAAATTCCTAGCCAAAAACATTCAGTACTTC
TRBJ2-7 14 NA TRBV5-1 NA CASSLDPSGYEQYF TGCGCCAGCAGCTTGGACCCCAGCGGCTACGAGCAGTACTTC
TRBJ2-7 15 NA TRBV4-2 TRBD1 CASSQAGTGPYGQYF TGTGCCAGCAGCCAAGCCGGGACAGGTCCCTACGGGCAATACTTC
TRBJ2-1 13 NA TRBV9 NA CASSGGTSVEQFF TGTGCCAGCAGCGGTGGGACTTCGGTTGAGCAGTTCTTC
TRBJ2-7 13 NA TRBV5-1 NA CASSPRGTHEQYF TGCGCCAGCAGCCCTCGAGGAACCCACGAGCAGTACTTC
TRBJ2-7 19 NA TRBV5-1 TRBD2 CASNLRDQRGSARPYEQYF TGCGCCAGCAACTTGCGGGACCAGCGGGGGAGCGCTCGCCCCTACGAGCAGTACTTC
TRBJ2-5 16 NA TRBV11-3 NA CASSSRDKPPPETQYF TGTGCCAGCAGCTCCCGGGACAAGCCCCCTCCCGAGACCCAGTACTTC
TRBJ2-7 14 NA TRBV4-1 NA CASSQEQQPYEQYF TGCGCCAGCAGCCAAGAACAGCAACCCTACGAGCAGTACTTC
TRBJ1-1 15 once TRBV7-9 NA CASSLESQGRTEAFF TGTGCCAGCAGCTTAGAATCACAGGGAAGGACTGAAGCTTTCTTT
TRBJ1-4 13 NA TRBV6-1 NA CAVQEFPAEKLFF TGTGCCGTACAGGAGTTCCCGGCTGAAAAACTGTTTTTT
TRBJ1-5 14 NA TRBV28 NA CASSLRAGIQPQHF TGTGCCAGCAGTTTAAGGGCAGGGATTCAGCCCCAGCATTTT
TRBJ2-5 15 NA TRBV27 TRBD2 CASSPPGGLQETQYF TGTGCCAGCAGTCCCCCGGGAGGGCTTCAAGAGACCCAGTACTTC
TRBJ1-1 13 NA TRBV29-1 NA CSDVGVANTEAFF TGCAGCGATGTAGGGGTTGCGAACACTGAAGCTTTCTTT
TRBJ2-7 16 NA TRBV6-5 TRBD2 CASSYRLLAGGHEQYF TGTGCCAGCAGTTACCGGTTGCTCGCGGGAGGACACGAGCAGTACTTC
TRBJ2-7 17 NA TRBV4-3 TRBD2 CASSQDQGLAVAYEQYF TGCGCCAGCAGCCAAGACCAAGGACTAGCGGTTGCCTACGAGCAGTACTTC
TRBJ2-7 15 NA TRBV19 TRBD1 CASSSQGANSYEQYF TGTGCCAGTAGTTCACAGGGGGCGAATTCCTACGAGCAGTACTTC
TRBJ2-1 15 NA TRBV6-1 NA CASSEDSLWSYEQFF TGTGCCAGCAGTGAAGACAGTCTCTGGTCATATGAGCAGTTCTTC
TRBJ2-7 16 NA TRBV4-1 TRBD1 CASSQGPTGGYDEQYF TGCGCCAGCAGCCAGGGTCCGACAGGGGGCTATGACGAGCAGTACTTC
TRBJ1-5 17 few TRBV7-8 NA CASSRGRGGLGNQPQHF TGTGCCAGCAGCCGTGGGAGGGGAGGATTGGGCAATCAGCCCCAGCATTTT
TRBJ2-2 15 NA TRBV28 NA CASYSRTDSTGELFF TGTGCCAGTTATTCCCGGACAGATTCCACCGGGGAGCTGTTTTTT
TRBJ2-7 14 NA TRBV19 NA CASSITRGQDEQYF TGTGCCAGTAGTATAACTAGAGGTCAGGACGAGCAGTACTTC
TRBJ2-1 15 NA TRBV6-1 NA CAINILASSYNEQFF TGTGCCATCAACATTCTAGCGAGCTCCTACAATGAGCAGTTCTTC
TRBJ2-1 15 NA TRBV27 TRBD2 CASSSSSASGNEQFF TGTGCCAGCAGTAGCAGCAGTGCTAGCGGTAATGAGCAGTTCTTC
TRBJ1-5 13 NA TRBV19 NA CASRAFANQPQHF TGTGCCAGTAGGGCTTTTGCAAATCAGCCCCAGCATTTT
TRBJ2-1 14 NA TRBV6-1 TRBD2 CASKGLAGYNEQFF TGTGCCAGCAAGGGACTAGCGGGATACAATGAGCAGTTCTTC
TRBJ1-5 12 once TRBV27 TRBD1 CARTGEDQPQHF TGTGCCAGGACAGGGGAGGATCAGCCCCAGCATTTT
TRBJ2-7 15 NA TRBV6-4 TRBD1 CASSVGTGANYEQYF TGTGCCAGCAGTGTCGGGACAGGGGCGAACTACGAGCAGTACTTC
TRBJ1-4 15 NA TRBV18 NA CASSQETGANEKLFF TGTGCCAGCTCACAAGAGACAGGAGCTAATGAAAAACTGTTTTTT
TRBJ2-1 14 NA TRBV6-1 NA CASGGGTTYNEQFF TGTGCCAGCGGAGGCGGTACTACCTACAATGAGCAGTTCTTC
TRBJ2-1 14 NA TRBV29-1 NA CSVDHSVAYNEQFF TGCAGCGTTGACCATTCGGTAGCCTACAATGAGCAGTTCTTC
TRBJ1-2 15 NA TRBV15 TRBD1 CATSDPGGPDYGYTF TGTGCCACCAGCGATCCAGGGGGACCTGACTATGGCTACACCTTC
TRBJ1-4 14 NA TRBV28 NA CASSPNREGEKLFF TGTGCCAGCAGTCCTAACAGGGAGGGGGAAAAACTGTTTTTT